Below, 19 T cell receptor beta chains from the same sample are listed, as sequenced in a study of blood T cells in healthy people across ages. Sample-barcoded 5' priming and a J-beta primer mix drove a second PCR of about 6 to 12 cycles. TCRdb passed the 5' RACE reads through MiXCR, listing each CDR3 protein once. The sample lists some 780,000 distinct CDR3 sequences, about 56% seen once, with 25% to 30% in the top ten. Sequencing input: blood. All receptors come from a middle-aged man in good health.

V is TRBV3-1 and J is TRBJ2-1; possibly TRBD2 for D (6 bases). Per germline, CDR1 LGHDT and CDR2 YNNKEL (reference sequence). CDR3 size: 16 residues. V shed 4 bases and J shed 9 bases, with 22 bases lying between them. CDR3 DNA sequence: TGTGCCAGCAGCCGAAAGACTAGTGGCGTTTTTAGTGAGCAGTTCTTC. The encoded protein is CASSRKTSGVFSEQFF.

This clonotype showed up just a few times. The CDR3 DNA reads TGCGCCAGCAGCCAAGAGGCACAGGAATTCTATGGCTACACCTTC. It is translated as CASSQEAQEFYGYTF. The gene calls are TRBV4-3 and TRBJ1-2; D might be TRBD1 (5 bases). The V gene's germline CDR1 is LGHNA and CDR2 YSLEER. The CDR3 extends over 15 amino acids. The ends were cut back, 0 bases at V and 4 bases at J, with 12 bases in the middle.

This clonotype was observed a handful of times. The V and J genes are TRBV3-1 and TRBJ2-3; D tentatively fits TRBD1 or TRBD2 (5 bases each). V was trimmed by 4 bases and J by 2 bases, leaving 10 bases between them. Per the germline V gene, CDR1 is LGHDT and CDR2 is YNNKEL (reference sequence). CDR3 length equals 14 residues. CDR3 region: CASSPWDATDTQYF. In DNA, the CDR3 is TGTGCCAGCAGCCCATGGGACGCCACAGATACGCAGTATTTT.

The J gene is TRBJ2-3, the V gene TRBV27; no reliable D call. Per germline, CDR1 MNHEY and CDR2 SMNVEV (reference sequence). The CDR3 extends over 13 amino acids. Trimming cost V 5 bases and J 0 bases, with 6 bases left between them. The CDR3 here is CASSIFSTDTQYF. As DNA, the CDR3 is TGTGCCAGCAGTATCTTCAGCACAGATACGCAGTATTTT.

This clonotype was observed a few times. The J gene is TRBJ2-3, the V gene TRBV9; D possibly corresponds to TRBD2 (5 bases). There are 16 residues in the CDR3. Deletions cut 0 bases from V and 3 bases from J, with 14 bases between. Germline lookup yields CDR1 SGDLS and CDR2 YYNGEE. The DNA for the CDR3 is TGTGCCAGCAGCGTAGAAGGCAGCGGTGAGACAGATACGCAGTATTTT. Its protein is CASSVEGSGETDTQYF.

The chain carries TRBV7-3 and TRBJ1-3, with TRBD1 matching over 8 bases. CDR3 length equals 18 residues. Germline V gives CDR1 SGHTA, CDR2 FQGTGA. V was pared by 5 bases and J by 0 bases, with 12 bases of the junction left unmatched. CDR3 sequence reads: CASSPQGALGPSGNTIYF. CDR3 sequence (DNA): TGTGCCAGCAGCCCTCAGGGGGCTTTAGGCCCCTCTGGAAACACCATATATTTT.

This clonotype was picked up a small number of times. The gene calls are TRBV30 and TRBJ1-2; D unclear. The germline CDR1 and CDR2 sequences are GTSNPN and SVGIG (reference sequence). The CDR3 contains 10 residues. The DNA for the CDR3 is TGTGCTTTCGGGAGCGTTGGCTACACCTTC. Translation: CAFGSVGYTF.

This clonotype came up a few times. The rearrangement links TRBV29-1 to TRBJ2-7, with D unclear. CDR1 and CDR2 (germline): SQVTM, ANQGSEA. The CDR3 runs to 12 residues. V lost 4 bases, J lost 0 bases, and 7 bases lay in between. The CDR3 loop is CSVAQSSYEQYF. The DNA of the CDR3 is TGCAGCGTTGCCCAGAGCTCCTACGAGCAGTACTTC.

In its sample, this clonotype was seen once. This chain links TRBV7-3 with TRBJ2-5; D is possibly TRBD2 (7 bases). Germline-derived CDR1 and CDR2 are SGHTA and FQGTGA. The V and J ends lost 5 bases and 11 bases respectively, with 24 bases between them. The CDR3 has 15 residues. CDR3: CASSPDAGASNEQYF. The CDR3 coding sequence is TGTGCCAGCAGCCCCGATGCGGGGGCTAGCAATGAGCAGTACTTC.

V gene TRBV11-2 combines with J gene TRBJ2-7; 7 bases line up with TRBD2. The CDR3 runs 13 residues. The trim removed 5 bases at V and 3 bases at J, leaving 4 bases unmatched. The germline V gene has CDR1 SGHAT and CDR2 FQNNGV. The CDR3 reads CASSVASGYEQYF. CDR3 nucleotide sequence: TGTGCCAGCAGCGTCGCTAGCGGCTACGAGCAGTACTTC. Based on the CDR3 plus reference TRBV11-2 and TRBJ2-7, the full variable domain is EAGVAQSPRYKIIEKRQSVAFWCNPISGHATLYWYQQILGQGPKLLIQFQNNGVVDDSQLPKDRFSAERLKGVDSTLKIQPAKLEDSAVYLCASSVASGYEQYFGPGTRLTVT.

The genes are TRBV6-5 and TRBJ1-6, with 12 bases identical to TRBD1. In germline, CDR1 is MNHEY, CDR2 SVGAGI. V lost 4 bases, J lost 5 bases, and 9 bases stayed unmatched. The CDR3 is made up of 18 amino acids. CDR3 DNA sequence: TGTGCCAGCAGTTCGGGACAGGGGGCTTTAAAGGATAATTCACCCCTCCACTTT. It translates to CASSSGQGALKDNSPLHF.

This clonotype was picked up a small number of times. The chain recombines TRBV7-8 with TRBJ2-1; possible D gene TRBD2, 6 bases. The CDR3 extends over 13 amino acids. V shed 6 bases and J shed 14 bases, with 20 bases lying between them. In germline, CDR1 is SGHVS, CDR2 FQNEAQ. The CDR3, as DNA: TGTGCCAGCAGTTCAAGGGGTGGCGGGATGAAGTTCTTC. It translates to CASSSRGGGMKFF. Full variable domain (rest looked up from reference TRBV7-8 and TRBJ2-1): GAGVSQSPRYKVAKRGQDVALRCDPISGHVSLFWYQQALGQGPEFLTYFQNEAQLDKSGLPSDRFFAERPEGSVSTLKIQRTQQEDSAVYLCASSSRGGGMKFFGPGTRLTVL.

The genes are TRBV7-2 and TRBJ2-7; 10 positions match TRBD2. The tail of the sequence fits TRBJ2-5 better, so the J call may be wrong. Per the germline V gene, CDR1 is SGHTA and CDR2 is FQGNSA. The CDR3 covers 16 residues. CDR3 coding DNA: TGTGCCAGCAGCTTAGATAATAGCGGGGGGCGAGAGACCCAGTACTTC. Encoded protein: CASSLDNSGGRETQYF.

This chain uses TRBV6-8 with TRBJ1-4, with 7 nucleotides matching TRBD1. Trimming took 5 bases from V and 0 from J; bases not matched to a gene: 12. This CDR3 is 18 amino acids long. The germline CDR1 and CDR2 sequences are MNHGY and SAAAGT. CDR3 in amino acids: CASSPGQAILPTNEKLFF. In nucleotides, the CDR3 is TGTGCCAGCAGTCCTGGACAGGCTATCCTGCCAACTAATGAAAAACTGTTTTTT.

This sequence joins TRBV7-9 and TRBJ2-2; D assignment may be TRBD1 or TRBD2 (7 bases each). The CDR3 runs 15 residues. Germline CDR1 and CDR2: SEHNR and FQNEAQ (reference sequence). Trimming took off 9 bases at V and 0 bases at J, with 14 bases between the two ends. CDR3 amino acids: CARSGGAANTGELFF. The DNA of the CDR3 is TGTGCCAGATCAGGGGGGGCCGCGAACACCGGGGAGCTGTTTTTT.

This chain links TRBV5-1 with TRBJ2-3; TRBD2 matches at 10 bases. Germline V gives CDR1 SGHRS, CDR2 YFSETQ. The length of the CDR3 is 16 residues. V shed 4 bases and J 2 bases; nucleotides not matched to a gene: 7. For the CDR3, the DNA is TGCGCCAGCAGCCAGGGACTAGCGCGCTACACAGATACGCAGTATTTT. This codes for CASSQGLARYTDTQYF.

This chain links TRBV6-1 with TRBJ1-5; D is undetermined. V was cut by 8 bases and J by 2 bases, with 10 bases left in between. Germline values: CDR1 MNHNS, CDR2 SASEGT. CDR3 length equals 13 residues. CDR3 protein: CASEERRNQPQHF. The CDR3 nucleotides are TGTGCCAGCGAGGAACGGCGCAATCAGCCCCAGCATTTT.

The chain couples TRBV7-3 to TRBJ2-6; D possibly matches TRBD1 or TRBD2 (5 bases each). In germline, CDR1 is SGHTA, CDR2 FQGTGA. Trimming cost V 5 bases and J 0 bases, with 14 bases left between them. This CDR3 contains 17 residues. The CDR3 loop reads CASSNRDPISGANVLTF. Written as DNA, the CDR3 is TGTGCCAGCAGCAACCGGGACCCCATCTCTGGGGCCAACGTCCTGACTTTC.

The chain carries TRBV29-1 and TRBJ2-1; D is undetermined. Trimming stripped 2 bases from V and 4 bases from J, with 9 bases between. The germline V gene encodes CDR1 SQVTM and CDR2 ANQGSEA. This CDR3 region has 13 residues. CDR3 nucleotides: TGCAGCGTTGAACGGCACCGATACAATGAGCAGTTCTTC. Residues: CSVERHRYNEQFF.